These 21 T cell receptor beta chains came from one sample sequenced in a study of T cells expressing NK-cell markers. TCRdb reprocessed the 5' RACE reads, keeping one entry per CDR3 protein, no DNA. Its table records over 150,000 distinct CDR3 sequences. The sequenced sample consisted of blood T cells: a sorted CD56 or NKG2C T cell subset, CD4+ or CD8+ T cells, or bulk PBMC T cells (not recorded which). Receptors were obtained from a man aged 18-70 years in good health.

The V gene is TRBV14, the J gene TRBJ1-3. Germline V CDR1 and CDR2: SGHDN, FVKESK. CDR3 size: 12 residues. The CDR3 here is CASSHMRDTIYF.

The chain recombines TRBV13 with TRBJ1-2. Germline V gene sequence: CDR1 PRHDT, CDR2 FYEKMQ (reference sequence). The CDR3 has 15 residues. The CDR3 protein is CASSSLAGRSYGYTF.

J is TRBJ2-1 and V is TRBV9; TCRdb proposes TRBD1, but this gene call is untestable without DNA. Germline V CDR1 and CDR2: SGDLS, YYNGEE. This CDR3 spans 14 amino acids. This CDR3 is CASRTGTGANEQFF.

The chain links TRBV29-1 to TRBJ1-3. The CDR3 has 15 amino acids. Germline CDR1 is SQVTM and CDR2 is ANQGSEA. The CDR3 reads CSVEGPDISGNTIYF.

CDR3 sequence reads: CASRIPPGQGTIYEQYF. The rearrangement links TRBV21-1 to TRBJ2-7; no DNA is available, so the TRBD1 call from TCRdb remains unchecked. TRBV21-1 constitutes a pseudogene. There are 17 residues in the CDR3.

The chain couples TRBV19 to TRBJ2-1. CDR1 is LNHDA, CDR2 SQIVND, per germline (reference sequence). This CDR3 region has 14 residues. CDR3 sequence reads: CASSILYSSNEQFF.

J is TRBJ1-5 and V is TRBV12-3 or TRBV12-4; the D gene TCRdb calls, TRBD1, cannot be checked with no DNA. This CDR3 is 14 amino acids long. CDR3 residues: CASSFRQSNQPQHF.

The rearrangement uses TRBV4-2 and TRBJ2-4; TCRdb picks TRBD1, but there is no DNA to check that call. This CDR3 has 16 amino acids. Germline assignment: CDR1 LGHNA and CDR2 YNFKEQ. CDR3 protein: CAAGSGGTVAKNIQYF.

The chain carries TRBV28 and TRBJ2-3; TCRdb names TRBD2, which stays unverified in the absence of DNA. This CDR3 has 15 residues. Germline V gene sequence: CDR1 MDHEN, CDR2 SYDVKM. The CDR3 region is CASSSLVRGTDTQYF.

The CDR3 sequence is CASSFAASGGALFGEQFF. The chain is built from TRBV7-2 and TRBJ2-1; as DNA is missing, the TRBD2 call by TCRdb cannot be tested. This CDR3 has 18 residues. Germline V gene lookup returns CDR1 SGHTA and CDR2 FQGNSA. Filled out from reference TRBV7-2 and TRBJ2-1, the complete variable domain reads GAGVSQSPSNKVTEKGKDVELRCDPISGHTALYWYRQSLGQGLEFLIYFQGNSAPDKSGLPSDRFSAERTGGSVSTLTIQRTQQEDSAVYLCASSFAASGGALFGEQFFGPGTRLTVL.

The chain is built from TRBV6-1 and TRBJ2-1; TCRdb lists TRBD1, though no DNA is available to test this call. The CDR3 sequence is 16 residues long. Germline CDR1 is MNHNS and CDR2 is SASEGT. The CDR3 spells CASSVQGGDTSREQFF.

The V call is TRBV9, the J call TRBJ1-6; TCRdb gives TRBD1 as the D gene, but with no DNA this cannot be confirmed. The CDR3 consists of 15 residues. Germline V lookup: CDR1 SGDLS, CDR2 YYNGEE. CDR3 sequence reads: CASSPTGADNSPLHF.

V gene TRBV15 combines with J gene TRBJ2-3; TCRdb reports TRBD2, a call that lacks DNA to check it against. The germline gives CDR1 LNHNV, CDR2 YYDKDF (reference sequence). The CDR3 sequence is 17 residues long. The CDR3 protein is CATSRDGGGGPVDTQYF.

The chain combines TRBV6-1 with TRBJ1-2. Germline CDR1 and CDR2: MNHNS and SASEGT. The CDR3 consists of 14 residues. The CDR3 sequence: CASSEGDTTGGYTF.

Here the CDR3 reads CATSRDPEGGRSNQPQHF. The chain links TRBV15 to TRBJ1-5; no DNA is available, so the TRBD1 call from TCRdb remains unchecked. CDR3 length: 18 residues. From germline, CDR1 is LNHNV and CDR2 YYDKDF (reference sequence).

The chain carries TRBV12-3 or TRBV12-4 and TRBJ1-2; TCRdb gives TRBD1 as the D gene, but with no DNA this cannot be confirmed. This CDR3 region has 13 residues. The CDR3 protein is CASSRQSNYGYTF.

The rearrangement uses TRBV7-8 and TRBJ2-7. Germline CDR1 SGHVS, CDR2 FQNEAQ. This CDR3 region has 14 residues. CDR3 sequence: CASSALESTYEQYF.

The chain links TRBV2 to TRBJ1-5; checking the TCRdb D call of TRBD1 is not possible without DNA. The CDR3 is 16 amino acids. Germline CDR1 is SNHLY and CDR2 is FYNNEI. The CDR3: CASREGSGVSNQPQHF.

V gene TRBV5-1 combines with J gene TRBJ2-2; TCRdb designates TRBD1, a call that cannot be tested without DNA. From germline, CDR1 is SGHRS and CDR2 YFSETQ. The CDR3 sequence is 17 residues long. The CDR3 spells CASSTMGDRGNTGELFF.

The rearrangement joins TRBV5-4 to TRBJ2-7; TCRdb designates TRBD1, a call that cannot be tested without DNA. Germline CDR1 and CDR2: SGHNT and YYREEE (reference sequence). The CDR3 is 17 amino acids. Here the CDR3 reads CASSLAWESGAYYEQYF.

The chain couples TRBV15 to TRBJ2-1. This CDR3 is 15 amino acids long. CDR1 and CDR2 from the germline V gene are LNHNV and YYDKDF (reference sequence). The CDR3 sequence is CATSRGLLSYNEQFF.